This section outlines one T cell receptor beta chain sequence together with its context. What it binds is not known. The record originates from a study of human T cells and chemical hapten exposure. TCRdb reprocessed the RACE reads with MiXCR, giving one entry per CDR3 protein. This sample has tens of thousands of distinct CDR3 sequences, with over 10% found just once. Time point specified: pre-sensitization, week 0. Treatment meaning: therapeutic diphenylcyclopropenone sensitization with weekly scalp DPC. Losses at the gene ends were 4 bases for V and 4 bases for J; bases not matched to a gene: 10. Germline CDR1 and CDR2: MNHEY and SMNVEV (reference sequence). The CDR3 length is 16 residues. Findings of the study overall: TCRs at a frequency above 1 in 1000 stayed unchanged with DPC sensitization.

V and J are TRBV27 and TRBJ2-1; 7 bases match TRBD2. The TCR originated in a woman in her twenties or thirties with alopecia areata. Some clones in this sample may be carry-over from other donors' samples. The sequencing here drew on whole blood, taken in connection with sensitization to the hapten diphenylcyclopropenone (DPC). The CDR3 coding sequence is TGTGCCAGCAGTTCCCCCGGGACTAAATTATACAATGAGCAGTTCTTC. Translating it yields CASSSPGTKLYNEQFF.